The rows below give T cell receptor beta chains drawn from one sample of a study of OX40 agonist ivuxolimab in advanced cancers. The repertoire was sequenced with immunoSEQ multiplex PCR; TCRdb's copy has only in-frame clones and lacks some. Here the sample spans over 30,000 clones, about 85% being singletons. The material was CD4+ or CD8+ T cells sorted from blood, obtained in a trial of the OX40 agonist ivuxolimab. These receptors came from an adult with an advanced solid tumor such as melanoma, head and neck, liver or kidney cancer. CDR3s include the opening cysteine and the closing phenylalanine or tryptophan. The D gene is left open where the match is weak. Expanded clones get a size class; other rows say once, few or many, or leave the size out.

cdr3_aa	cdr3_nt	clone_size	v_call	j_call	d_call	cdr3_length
CASGTGPGNTIYF	TGTGCCAGTGGGACAGGCCCTGGAAACACCATATATTTT	.	TRBV19	TRBJ1-3	TRBD1	13
CASSQRSTSGGYEQYF	TGCGCCAGCAGCCAAAGGAGCACTAGCGGGGGTTACGAGCAGTACTTC	once	TRBV4-1	TRBJ2-7	TRBD2	16
CASSRLQTPGAIATNEKLFF	TGCGCCAGCAGCCGCTTACAAACCCCGGGAGCGATAGCAACTAATGAAAAACTGTTTTTT	.	TRBV4-1	TRBJ1-4	.	20
CASSYPDRDGNSPLHF	TGTGCCAGCAGCTACCCCGACCGGGACGGAAATTCACCCCTCCACTTT	.	TRBV5-4	TRBJ1-6	.	16
CASSLSPWGGFYEQYF	TGCGCCAGCAGTCTGTCCCCGTGGGGCGGATTCTACGAGCAGTACTTC	.	TRBV23-1	TRBJ2-7	.	16
CASSRGLAGILDTQYF	TGTGCCAGCAGCCGGGGGCTAGCGGGAATTCTGGATACGCAGTATTTT	.	TRBV4-2	TRBJ2-3	TRBD2	16
CASRNGGGRADTQYF	TGTGCCAGCAGAAACGGGGGGGGAAGGGCAGATACGCAGTATTTT	.	TRBV2	TRBJ2-3	TRBD2	15
CASSNRRGRVYEQYF	TGTGCCAGCTCCAACCGGCGGGGGCGCGTCTACGAGCAGTACTTC	.	TRBV18	TRBJ2-7	.	15
CASSTRGIYEQYF	TGTGCCAGCAGCACCAGGGGGATCTACGAGCAGTACTTC	once	TRBV7-9	TRBJ2-7	TRBD1	13
CASSYTGGGYGYTF	TGTGCCAGCAGCTATACAGGGGGCGGCTATGGCTACACCTTC	.	TRBV7-9	TRBJ1-2	TRBD1	14
CATSGWGVEEQYF	TGTGCCACCTCCGGTTGGGGCGTGGAAGAGCAGTACTTC	.	TRBV7-2	TRBJ2-7	.	13
CASSPRTSGRRDTQYF	TGTGCCAGCAGCCCCCGGACTAGCGGACGGAGGGATACGCAGTATTTT	.	TRBV5-4	TRBJ2-3	TRBD2	16
CASLKRDILSATQYF	TGTGCCAGCCTTAAACGGGACATCCTATCGGCTACGCAGTATTTT	.	TRBV6-6	TRBJ2-3	.	15
CASSPPGTGMDTQYF	TGTGCCAGCTCACCACCCGGGACAGGGATGGATACGCAGTATTTT	.	TRBV18	TRBJ2-3	TRBD1	15
CASSLPGGSLGYTF	TGTGCCAGCAGCTTACCAGGGGGATCGCTTGGCTACACCTTC	.	TRBV5-4	TRBJ1-2	TRBD1	14
CASSLAGQGSTEAFF	TGCGCCAGCAGCTTGGCCGGACAGGGGAGCACTGAAGCTTTCTTT	.	TRBV5-1	TRBJ1-1	TRBD1	15
CASIKDTSGANVLTF	TGTGCCAGTATCAAAGACACCTCTGGGGCCAACGTCCTGACTTTC	.	TRBV19	TRBJ2-6	.	15
CASSQSPRVNTGELFF	TGCGCCAGCAGTCAATCGCCGCGGGTAAACACCGGGGAGCTGTTTTTT	.	TRBV23-1	TRBJ2-2	.	16
CASSADRVSYNSPLHF	TGTGCCAGCAGTGCGGACAGGGTATCCTATAATTCACCCCTCCACTTT	.	TRBV6-1	TRBJ1-6	TRBD1	16
CASSKDRGSYEQYF	TGTGCCAGCAGCAAAGACAGGGGATCCTACGAGCAGTACTTC	.	TRBV2	TRBJ2-7	TRBD1	14
CASSPGGTHLSETQYF	TGTGCCAGCAGCCCGGGGGGGACTCACCTCTCGGAGACCCAGTACTTC	.	TRBV5-4	TRBJ2-5	TRBD2	16
CASSVEGRGVGEQYF	TGTGCCAGCAGCGTAGAAGGCAGGGGAGTTGGCGAGCAGTACTTC	.	TRBV9	TRBJ2-7	.	15
CASSIQVGLVELFF	TGTGCCAGTAGTATTCAAGTCGGCCTCGTGGAGCTGTTTTTT	.	TRBV19	TRBJ2-2	.	14
CASTPGGSHVLPGEQYF	TGTGCCAGCACCCCTGGGGGTTCCCATGTCCTCCCGGGCGAGCAGTACTTC	.	TRBV6-4	TRBJ2-7	.	17